This TCR beta chain originates from a study of CD8 T cells in Susac syndrome. Study results and caveats: It was acknowledged by the study that relatively few individuals were included in its TCR sequencing and HLA analysis.

A note on this clonotype: Its target is not known.

With random hexamers, reverse transcription was performed on about 0.5 to 1 ug of RNA. TCRdb fed the immunoSEQ multiplex PCR reads into MiXCR, producing one record per CDR3 protein. The profile covers a few hundred thousand distinct CDR3 sequences, with around 93% appearing a single time and around 0.067% taken by the ten largest. Germline-derived CDR1 and CDR2 are SGHTA and FQGNSA. The CDR3 consists of 12 residues. Trimming cost V 5 bases and J 5 bases, with 9 bases left between them. Source material: CD4+ T cells from PBMCs. The chain joins TRBV7-2 to TRBJ1-2; D unclear. This receptor was identified in a human donor with multiple sclerosis. CDR3 loop: CASSPADYGYTF. CDR3 nucleotides: TGTGCCAGCAGCCCCGCAGATTATGGCTACACCTTC.